The 20 T cell receptor beta chains given below trace back to one sample, sequenced in a study of vaccination and CD4 T cells after COVID-19. Sequenced with the Oncomine TCR Beta short-read assay was DNA taken from cultured CD4+ T cells. TCRdb redid the calling of the PCR reads with MiXCR, one entry per CDR3 protein. The table shows roughly 14,000 distinct CDR3 sequences, with over 45% occurring only once. Treatment given: approximately 9-day PBMC culture with coronavirus spike peptide pools or control peptides (ViraFEST assay). No antigen has been assigned to these receptors. The sequencing here drew on CD4+ T cells from blood, cultured in vitro, taken before SARS-CoV-2 vaccination. The source is a human donor who had recovered from COVID-19.

The V gene is TRBV2, the J gene TRBJ2-7; weak D call: TRBD2 (7 bases). Deletions cut 2 bases from V and 2 bases from J, with 19 bases between. The CDR3 has 17 amino acids. CDR1 is SNHLY and CDR2 is FYNNEI in the germline V gene. The CDR3 DNA reads TGTGCCAGCAGTGAAAATGCGGGTCGGGGGGCTACCTACGAGCAGTACTTC. Translated: CASSENAGRGATYEQYF.

J is TRBJ1-5 and V is TRBV6-2 or TRBV6-3, with D perhaps TRBD1 (6 bases). V lost 2 bases and J 4 bases, leaving 15 bases between the germline ends. The CDR3 is 16 amino acids. Germline CDR1 reads MNHEY; CDR2 reads SVGEGT. The CDR3 region is CASSYAGKGGNQPQHF. The CDR3 DNA reads as TGTGCCAGCAGTTACGCAGGGAAGGGGGGAAATCAGCCCCAGCATTTT.

The chain joins TRBV27 to TRBJ1-5; D call uncertain. CDR1 and CDR2 from the germline V gene are MNHEY and SMNVEV (reference sequence). With 4 bases removed from V and 6 bases from J, the gap between germline ends came to 7 bases. This CDR3 region has 12 residues. CDR3 in amino acids: CASSSYGQPQHF. CDR3 in DNA: TGTGCCAGCAGTTCGTATGGTCAGCCCCAGCATTTT.

This clonotype was seen more than once but under ten times. The rearrangement joins TRBV6-1 to TRBJ2-7; 7 nucleotides agree with TRBD1. V was pared by 6 bases and J by 7 bases, with 9 bases of the junction left unmatched. Germline V lookup: CDR1 MNHNS, CDR2 SASEGT. This CDR3 spans 13 amino acids. The CDR3 coding sequence is TGTGCCAGCAGGGACAGGCCCTCTCGTGAGCAGTACTTC. The encoded protein is CASRDRPSREQYF.

This clonotype was found a few times. The chain couples TRBV20-1 to TRBJ2-3; D unclear. The CDR3 has 12 amino acids. The germline CDR1 and CDR2 sequences are DFQATT and SNEGSKA (reference sequence). Trimming took off 6 bases at V and 2 bases at J, with 9 bases between the two ends. This chain's CDR3 is CSASDPTDTQYF. CDR3 bases: TGCAGTGCCTCGGACCCCACAGATACGCAGTATTTT.

This clonotype has just a few counts. The chain uses TRBV7-2 and TRBJ1-5; 7 bases align to TRBD1. The CDR3 runs to 12 residues. V shed 5 bases, J shed 8 bases, and the junction held 3 bases outside the gene matches. CDR1 is SGHTA and CDR2 is FQGNSA in the germline V gene. The chain's CDR3 is CASSPRGEPQHF. DNA for the CDR3: TGTGCCAGCAGCCCCAGGGGGGAGCCCCAGCATTTT.

This clonotype was recorded a few times. This chain uses TRBV15 with TRBJ2-3; D is unclear. This CDR3 has 15 amino acids. Germline loops: CDR1 LNHNV, CDR2 YYDKDF (reference sequence). V lost 3 bases and J lost 2, with 12 bases in between. The CDR3 region is CATSSITVPTDTQYF. For the CDR3, the DNA is TGTGCCACCAGCAGCATTACCGTCCCCACAGATACGCAGTATTTT. The variable domain in full, completed from reference TRBV15 and TRBJ2-3, reads DAMVIQNPRYQVTQFGKPVTLSCSQTLNHNVMYWYQQKSSQAPKLLFHYYDKDFNNEADTPDNFQSRRPNTSFCFLDIRSPGLGDTAMYLCATSSITVPTDTQYFGPGTRLTVL.

This clonotype was observed a handful of times. This rearrangement joins TRBV5-1 to TRBJ2-5; the match to TRBD2 covers 16 bases. With V trimmed by 0 bases and J by 8 bases, 4 bases remained unmatched. This CDR3 has 16 residues. The germline V gene encodes CDR1 SGHRS and CDR2 YFSETQ. CDR3 region: CASSLVGTSGRATQYF. The CDR3 nucleotides are TGCGCCAGCAGCTTGGTCGGGACTAGCGGGAGGGCCACCCAGTACTTC.

The V gene is TRBV28, the J gene TRBJ2-4, with D possibly being TRBD1 or TRBD2 (6 bases each). Germline values: CDR1 MDHEN, CDR2 SYDVKM. CDR3 length: 14 residues. V lost 2 bases and J lost 6, with 11 bases in between. The CDR3 DNA reads as TGTGCCAGCAGTTTACGCAGGGGAGGAAACATTCAGTACTTC. Translation: CASSLRRGGNIQYF.

J is TRBJ2-2 and V is TRBV5-1; D is unresolved. Germline CDR1 reads SGHRS; CDR2 reads YFSETQ. This CDR3 region has 12 residues. V was clipped by 4 bases and J by 1 base, with 2 bases between them. This chain's CDR3 is CASSENTGELFF. CDR3 sequence (DNA): TGCGCCAGCAGCGAGAACACCGGGGAGCTGTTTTTT. The complete variable domain, with remaining parts taken from reference TRBV5-1 and TRBJ2-2, reads KAGVTQTPRYLIKTRGQQVTLSCSPISGHRSVSWYQQTPGQGLQFLFEYFSETQRNKGNFPGRFSGRQFSNSRSEMNVSTLELGDSALYLCASSENTGELFFGEGSRLTVL.

This clonotype has more than one count but fewer than ten. The chain joins TRBV20-1 to TRBJ1-3; maybe TRBD1 (6 bases). Germline V CDR1 and CDR2: DFQATT, SNEGSKA (reference sequence). This CDR3 region has 14 residues. V lost 6 bases, J lost 0 bases, and 12 bases lay in between. The CDR3 spells CSATTGNSGNTIYF. CDR3 coding DNA: TGCAGTGCCACAACAGGGAACTCTGGAAACACCATATATTTT.

CDR3 sequence (DNA): TGTGCCAGCAGTTACTCGCGGGCGAAACCTTACAATGAGCAGTTCTTC. Translating gives CASSYSRAKPYNEQFF. This chain joins TRBV6-5 and TRBJ2-1; tentatively, D is TRBD2 (5 bases). The CDR3 contains 16 residues. The ends were cut back, 0 bases at V and 4 bases at J, with 13 bases in the middle. Germline lookup yields CDR1 MNHEY and CDR2 SVGAGI.

This clonotype has more than one count but fewer than ten. The genes are TRBV20-1 and TRBJ2-3, with 7 bases identical to TRBD2. Unmatched junction bases numbered 13, after V lost 5 bases and J lost 5 bases. Germline CDR1 DFQATT, CDR2 SNEGSKA (reference sequence). The CDR3 sequence is 15 residues long. The CDR3 sequence: CSARGRGGEGDTQYF. DNA of the CDR3: TGCAGTGCTCGGGGTCGGGGCGGGGAGGGAGATACGCAGTATTTT.

This CDR3 is CASRRGTGEGETQYF. The CDR3 bases are TGTGCCAGCAGGCGGGGTACAGGGGAGGGAGAGACCCAGTACTTC. The rearrangement joins TRBV27 to TRBJ2-5; D is tentatively TRBD1 or TRBD2 (7 bases each). The germline CDR1 and CDR2 sequences are MNHEY and SMNVEV (reference sequence). CDR3 length: 15 residues. Between the trimmed V and J ends, which lost 6 bases and 4 bases, there was a span of 18 bases.

The CDR3 DNA reads as TGTGCCAGCAGCTCACGACAGGGGACCGGGGAGCTGTTTTTT. Translation: CASSSRQGTGELFF. This chain joins TRBV7-6 and TRBJ2-2, with TRBD1 identical over 8 bases. V dropped 4 bases and J dropped 5; count of bases not matched to a gene: 3. CDR3 length: 14 residues. Germline CDR1 reads SGHVS; CDR2 reads FNYEAQ.

This chain connects TRBV20-1 to TRBJ2-7; D remains ambiguous. Germline lookup yields CDR1 DFQATT and CDR2 SNEGSKA (reference sequence). The V end lost 6 bases, the J end lost 0 bases, and 9 bases lay between the germline ends. This CDR3 is built from 12 residues. CDR3 sequence (DNA): TGCAGTGCCGAGCGAAACTCCTACGAGCAGTACTTC. It yields the protein CSAERNSYEQYF.

The chain links TRBV7-2 to TRBJ2-2; the match to TRBD1 covers 7 bases. Germline V gene sequence: CDR1 SGHTA, CDR2 FQGNSA. V dropped 5 bases and J dropped 2; count of bases not matched to a gene: 5. The CDR3 length is 15 residues. DNA of the CDR3: TGTGCCAGCAGCCGCAGACAGGGTAACACCGGGGAGCTGTTTTTT. Amino acids: CASSRRQGNTGELFF.

The chain carries TRBV7-4 and TRBJ2-1; D unresolved. From germline, CDR1 is SGHVT and CDR2 SQSDAQ. The CDR3 loop spans 15 amino acids. V was trimmed by 5 bases and J by 8 bases, leaving 19 bases between them. CDR3 residues: CASSVVTSTVHEQFF. The CDR3 nucleotides are TGTGCCAGCAGCGTAGTAACTTCAACGGTACATGAGCAGTTCTTC.

V is TRBV7-6 and J is TRBJ2-5, with D unclear. The CDR3 has 14 residues. CDR1 and CDR2 (germline): SGHVS, FNYEAQ. The V end lost 0 bases, the J end lost 5 bases, and 10 bases lay between the germline ends. The CDR3 protein is CASSLAQRKETQYF. CDR3 coding DNA: TGTGCCAGCAGCTTAGCCCAGAGGAAGGAGACCCAGTACTTC.

The V and J genes are TRBV10-2 and TRBJ1-5, with a tentative D call TRBD1 (5 bases). This CDR3 is 13 amino acids long. The V gene's germline CDR1 is WSHSY and CDR2 SAAADI. V lost 6 bases and J 5 bases, leaving 11 bases between the germline ends. CDR3 in amino acids: CASRGQDYQPQHF. The DNA of the CDR3 is TGCGCCAGCAGGGGGCAGGATTATCAGCCCCAGCATTTT.